Following are 2 T cell receptor beta chains from one sample sequenced in a study of T cell repertoires in cytomegalovirus infection (dated by TCRdb to the late 2010s). Interpreted using the paper, the treatment or condition label stands for: in vitro stimulation with specific CMV peptide epitopes to enrich CMV-specific T cells. The instrument was an Illumina HiSeq 1500. The raw public data were reprocessed by TCRdb itself: fastp quality trimming at Q25, MiXCR clonotype calling, in-frame beta chains only. Rows are combined by CDR3 protein, so each entry shows the most common genes and DNA. Here the sample has around 360,000 distinct CDR3 sequences; roughly a third occur a single time. The ten largest clonotypes hold approximately 12% of the sample. No cognate antigen is known for these TCRs. The source material was cultured PBMCs, sampled from culture after CMV antigen stimulation. Receptor source: a human donor in good health (CMV status not recorded). Some clones in this sample may be carry-over from other donors' samples.

The chain uses TRBV11-3 and TRBJ2-1; unclear D gene. This CDR3 contains 15 residues. Germline assignment: CDR1 SGHNT and CDR2 YENEEA. Trimming pared 2 bases from V and 2 bases from J, leaving 10 bases between. In DNA, the CDR3 is TGTGCCAGCAGCTTATGGTGGGGTACCTACAATGAGCAGTTCTTC. This encodes CASSLWWGTYNEQFF.

The chain combines TRBV25-1 with TRBJ1-1; D ambiguous. This CDR3 spans 14 amino acids. V was cut by 5 bases and J by 2 bases, with 12 bases left in between. Germline CDR1 reads MGHDK; CDR2 reads SYGVNS. CDR3 DNA sequence: TGTGCCAGCAGTCGATGGGGAGCCAACACTGAAGCTTTCTTT. It yields the protein CASSRWGANTEAFF.